The clone carrying this TCR beta chain was recorded only once. Its antigen is not known. This sample is part of a study of T cells in localized non-small cell lung cancer. Whole-study findings and limits: Higher T cell density in the blood was associated with longer overall survival, whereas higher adjacent-lung clonality associated with shorter survival.

Measured with immunoSEQ multiplex PCR; TCRdb has only the in-frame clones, and not every one. Altogether almost 5,500 clones are present, 35% to 45% being singletons, with the ten largest covering under 8.5%. CDR1 is SQVTM, CDR2 ANQGSEA, per germline. V lost 5 bases and J lost 8, with 21 bases in between. This CDR3 comprises 14 residues. The V gene is TRBV29-1, the J gene TRBJ1-2, with a weak D call TRBD1 (6 bases). Sequencing was performed on lung tumor tissue, taken before any cancer treatment. This TCR derives from a male donor at least 60 years old with stage I squamous cell lung carcinoma. CDR3 sequence (DNA): TGCAGCGTTTCCCAGCGGTCATGGGGGCACGGCTACACCTTC. Its translation: CSVSQRSWGHGYTF.